The subject of this entry is one T cell receptor beta chain. Antigen unknown. This sample is drawn from a study of shared clonotypes between healthy human individuals. Overall study results and limits: Sampling used blood alone; tissue repertoires probably differ.

There are 15 residues in the CDR3. The V end was cut by 0 bases, the J end by 4 bases, with 11 bases between. The germline CDR1 and CDR2 sequences are SGHRS and YFSETQ. It was at deep level that the assay was run. Splitting of each subset's genomic DNA was done evenly across several immunoSEQ plates. The protocol was immunoSEQ multiplex PCR, while the TCRdb copy is restricted to in-frame clones and leaves out a portion. The table shows some 530,000 clones, with around 80% occurring only once. The rearrangement uses TRBV5-1 and TRBJ1-3; D is ambiguous. Sample: PBMCs. The TCR sequence derives from a woman in her thirties or forties in good health. Some clones in this sample may be carry-over from other donors' samples. This chain's CDR3 is CASSLGGAGGNTIYF. CDR3 coding DNA: TGCGCCAGCAGCTTGGGAGGCGCGGGGGGAAACACCATATATTTT.